This T cell receptor (beta chain) was sequenced for a study of a mutant IDH1 vaccine in newly diagnosed glioma. Study in general: Patients were started on vaccination 4-6 weeks after radiotherapy alone, or with temozolomide cycles. Mean patient age was around 40 years; about 60% were male and about 40% female.

This clone was detected only a few times. Its antigen remains unidentified. The CDR3 sequence is 16 residues long. The germline gives CDR1 LGHNA, CDR2 YSLEER. J gave up 5 bases and V 1 base, and 9 bases lay outside the gene matches. Time point reported: week 47, end of study. Doses consisted of 300 ug of mutant IDH1 20-mer peptide each, paired with topical imiquimod. Assay: immunoSEQ multiplex PCR; the TCRdb copy retains only in-frame clones and omits some. The repertoire holds 50,000 to 65,000 clones, with approximately 64% as singletons. The chain uses TRBV4-3 and TRBJ2-5; 8 bases line up with TRBD2. The receptor was derived from a man in his forties with glioma. Some clones in this sample may be carry-over from other donors' samples. Specimen: peripheral blood mononuclear cells (PBMCs), collected from a glioma patient whose treatment included an IDH1 peptide vaccine. CDR3 nucleotide sequence: TGCGCCAGCAGCCAAGGGAACTGGCGGGGGGCGGAGACCCAGTACTTC. Its translation is CASSQGNWRGAETQYF.